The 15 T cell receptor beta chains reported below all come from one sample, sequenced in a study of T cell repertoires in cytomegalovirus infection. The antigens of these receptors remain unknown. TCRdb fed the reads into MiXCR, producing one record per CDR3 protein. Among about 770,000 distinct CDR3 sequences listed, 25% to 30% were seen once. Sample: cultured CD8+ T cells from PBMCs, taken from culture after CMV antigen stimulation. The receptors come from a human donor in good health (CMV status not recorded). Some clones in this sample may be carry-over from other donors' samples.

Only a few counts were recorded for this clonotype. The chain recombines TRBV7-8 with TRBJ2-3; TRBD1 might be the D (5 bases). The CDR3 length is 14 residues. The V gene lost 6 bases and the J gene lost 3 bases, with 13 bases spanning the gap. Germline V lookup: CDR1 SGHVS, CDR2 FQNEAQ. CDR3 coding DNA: TGTGCCAGCAGTTCAGGGTTATTTACAGATACGCAGTATTTT. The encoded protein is CASSSGLFTDTQYF.

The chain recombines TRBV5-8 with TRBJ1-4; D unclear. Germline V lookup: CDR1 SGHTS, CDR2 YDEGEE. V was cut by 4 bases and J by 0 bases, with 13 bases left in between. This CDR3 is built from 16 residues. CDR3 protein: CASSRRQTATNEKLFF. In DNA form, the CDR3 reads TGTGCCAGCAGCCGACGACAAACCGCAACTAATGAAAAACTGTTTTTT. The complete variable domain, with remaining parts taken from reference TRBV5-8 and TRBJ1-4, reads EAGVTQSPTHLIKTRGQQATLRCSPISGHTSVYWYQQALGLGLQFLLWYDEGEERNRGNFPPRFSGRQFPNYSSELNVNALELEDSALYLCASSRRQTATNEKLFFGSGTQLSVL.

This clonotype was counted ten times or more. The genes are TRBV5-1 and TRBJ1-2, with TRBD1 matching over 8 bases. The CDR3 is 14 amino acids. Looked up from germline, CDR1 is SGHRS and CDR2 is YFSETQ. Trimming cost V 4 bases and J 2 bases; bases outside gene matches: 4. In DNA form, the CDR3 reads TGCGCCAGCAGCGGGGACAGGTTAAACTATGGCTACACCTTC. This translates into CASSGDRLNYGYTF.

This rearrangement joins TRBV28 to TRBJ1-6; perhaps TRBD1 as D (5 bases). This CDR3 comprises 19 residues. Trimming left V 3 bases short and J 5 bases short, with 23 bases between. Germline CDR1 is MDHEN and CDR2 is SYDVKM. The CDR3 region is CASSFPVSGGGRDNSPLHF. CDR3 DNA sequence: TGTGCCAGCAGTTTTCCCGTGAGTGGGGGGGGACGAGATAATTCACCCCTCCACTTT.

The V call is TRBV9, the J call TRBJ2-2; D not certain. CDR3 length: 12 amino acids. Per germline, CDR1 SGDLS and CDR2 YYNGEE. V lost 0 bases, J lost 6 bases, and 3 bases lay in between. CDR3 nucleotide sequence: TGTGCCAGCAGCGTAGCCTCCGGGGAGCTGTTTTTT. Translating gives CASSVASGELFF.

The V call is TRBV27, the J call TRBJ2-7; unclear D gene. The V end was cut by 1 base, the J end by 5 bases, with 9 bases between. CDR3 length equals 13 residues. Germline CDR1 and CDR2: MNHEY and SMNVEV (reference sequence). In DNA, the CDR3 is TGTGCCAGCAGTTTATACTCCGTGAACGAGCAGTACTTC. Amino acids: CASSLYSVNEQYF.

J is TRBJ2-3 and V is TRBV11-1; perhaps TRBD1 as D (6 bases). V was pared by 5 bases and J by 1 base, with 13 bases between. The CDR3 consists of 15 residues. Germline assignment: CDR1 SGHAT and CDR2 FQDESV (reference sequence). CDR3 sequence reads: CASSKNRVGTDTQYF. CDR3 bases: TGTGCCAGCAGCAAAAACAGGGTCGGCACAGATACGCAGTATTTT.

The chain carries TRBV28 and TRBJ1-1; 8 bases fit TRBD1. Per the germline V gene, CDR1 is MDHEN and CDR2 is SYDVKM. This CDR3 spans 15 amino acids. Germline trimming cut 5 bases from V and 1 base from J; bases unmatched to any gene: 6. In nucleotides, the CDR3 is TGTGCCAGCAGTGCCCGGACAGGGAGGAACACTGAAGCTTTCTTT. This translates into CASSARTGRNTEAFF.

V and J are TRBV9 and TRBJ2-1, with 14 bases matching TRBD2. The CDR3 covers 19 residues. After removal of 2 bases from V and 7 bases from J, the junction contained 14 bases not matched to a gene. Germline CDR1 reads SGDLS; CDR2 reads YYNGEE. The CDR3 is CASSVPPTTSGGAKNEQFF. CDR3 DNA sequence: TGTGCCAGCAGCGTCCCCCCCACGACTAGCGGGGGGGCGAAGAATGAGCAGTTCTTC. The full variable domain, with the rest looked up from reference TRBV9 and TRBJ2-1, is DSGVTQTPKHLITATGQRVTLRCSPRSGDLSVYWYQQSLDQGLQFLIQYYNGEERAKGNILERFSAQQFPDLHSELNLSSLELGDSALYFCASSVPPTTSGGAKNEQFFGPGTRLTVL.

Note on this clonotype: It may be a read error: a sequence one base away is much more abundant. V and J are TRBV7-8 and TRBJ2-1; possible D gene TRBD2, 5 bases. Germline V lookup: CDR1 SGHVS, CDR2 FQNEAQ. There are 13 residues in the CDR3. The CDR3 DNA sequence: TGTGCCAACAGCGGCGACCCTACTGGTGAGCAGTTCTTC. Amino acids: CANSGDPTGEQFF.

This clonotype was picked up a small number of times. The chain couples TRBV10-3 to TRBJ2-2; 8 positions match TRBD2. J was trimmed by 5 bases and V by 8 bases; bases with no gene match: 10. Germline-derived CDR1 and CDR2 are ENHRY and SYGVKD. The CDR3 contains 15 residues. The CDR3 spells CAISAAAGETGELFF. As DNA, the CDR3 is TGTGCCATCTCGGCGGCAGCGGGGGAAACCGGGGAGCTGTTTTTT.

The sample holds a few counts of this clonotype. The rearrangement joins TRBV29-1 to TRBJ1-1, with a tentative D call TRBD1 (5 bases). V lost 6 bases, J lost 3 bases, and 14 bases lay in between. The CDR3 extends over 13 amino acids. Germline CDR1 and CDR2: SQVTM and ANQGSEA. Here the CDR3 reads CSVFREVDTEAFF. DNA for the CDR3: TGCAGCGTCTTCAGGGAGGTAGACACTGAAGCTTTCTTT. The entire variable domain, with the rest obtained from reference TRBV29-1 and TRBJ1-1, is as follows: SAVISQKPSRDICQRGTSLTIQCQVDSQVTMMFWYRQQPGQSLTLIATANQGSEATYESGFVIDKFPISRPNLTFSTLTVSNMSPEDSSIYLCSVFREVDTEAFFGQGTRLTVV.

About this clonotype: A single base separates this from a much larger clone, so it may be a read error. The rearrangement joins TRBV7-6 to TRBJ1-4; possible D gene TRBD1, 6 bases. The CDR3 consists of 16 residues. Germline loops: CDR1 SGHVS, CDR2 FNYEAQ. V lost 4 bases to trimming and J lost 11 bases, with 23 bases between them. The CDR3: CASSSLASGASDKLFF. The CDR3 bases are TGTGCCAGCAGCTCCTTAGCCTCAGGGGCATCTGATAAACTGTTTTTT. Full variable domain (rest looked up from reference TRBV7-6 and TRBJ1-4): GAGVSQSPRYKVTKRGQDVALRCDPISGHVSLYWYRQALGQGPEFLTYFNYEAQQDKSGLPNDRFSAERPEGSISTLTIQRTEQRDSAMYRCASSSLASGASDKLFFGSGTQLSVL.

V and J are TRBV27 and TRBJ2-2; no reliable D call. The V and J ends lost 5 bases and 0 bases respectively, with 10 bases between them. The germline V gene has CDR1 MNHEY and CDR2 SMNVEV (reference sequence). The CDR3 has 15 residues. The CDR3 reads CASSGLGTNTGELFF. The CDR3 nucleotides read TGTGCCAGCAGTGGCTTAGGGACGAACACCGGGGAGCTGTTTTTT.

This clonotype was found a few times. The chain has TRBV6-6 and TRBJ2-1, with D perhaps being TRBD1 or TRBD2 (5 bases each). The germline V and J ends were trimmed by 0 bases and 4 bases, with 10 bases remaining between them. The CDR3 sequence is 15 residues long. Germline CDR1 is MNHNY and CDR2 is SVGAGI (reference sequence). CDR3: CASSYSGTEYNEQFF. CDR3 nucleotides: TGTGCCAGCAGTTACTCGGGGACGGAGTACAATGAGCAGTTCTTC.